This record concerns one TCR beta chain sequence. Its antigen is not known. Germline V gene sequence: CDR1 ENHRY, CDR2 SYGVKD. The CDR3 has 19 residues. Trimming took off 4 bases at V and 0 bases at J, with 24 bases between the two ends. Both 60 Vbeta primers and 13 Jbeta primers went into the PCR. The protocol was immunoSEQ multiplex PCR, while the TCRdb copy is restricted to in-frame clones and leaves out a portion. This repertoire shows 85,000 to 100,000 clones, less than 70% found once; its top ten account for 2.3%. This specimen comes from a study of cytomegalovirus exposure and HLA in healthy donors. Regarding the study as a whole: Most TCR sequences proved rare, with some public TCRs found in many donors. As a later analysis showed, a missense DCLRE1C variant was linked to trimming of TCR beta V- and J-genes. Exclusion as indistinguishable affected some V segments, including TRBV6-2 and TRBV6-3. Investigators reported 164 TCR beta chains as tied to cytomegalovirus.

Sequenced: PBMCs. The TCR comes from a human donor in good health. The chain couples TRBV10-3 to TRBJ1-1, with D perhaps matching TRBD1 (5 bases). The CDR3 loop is CAISGGEAQGGRLNTEAFF. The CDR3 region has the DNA TGTGCCATCAGTGGTGGAGAGGCCCAGGGAGGGCGGCTGAACACTGAAGCTTTCTTT.